A single sample is the source of the 9 T cell receptor beta chains below, sequenced in a study of PD-1 blockade in classical Hodgkin lymphoma. Sequencing was performed with immunoSEQ multiplex PCR; in TCRdb, only in-frame clones are kept and a portion is missing. The data hold about 150,000 clones, with approximately 80% observed a single time. Every patient had relapsed following autologous stem cell transplantation, and cohorts differed in brentuximab vedotin exposure. The input for sequencing was peripheral blood mononuclear cells (PBMCs), taken before the second cycle of nivolumab. These receptor sequences come from a human donor with classical Hodgkin lymphoma.

The V gene is TRBV7-9, the J gene TRBJ2-1; D might be TRBD2 (6 bases). The germline gives CDR1 SEHNR, CDR2 FQNEAQ (reference sequence). The CDR3 covers 15 residues. Trimming shortened V by 4 bases and J by 6 bases, and 16 bases separated the two germline ends. The CDR3 here is CASSSLLADLNEQFF. CDR3 coding DNA: TGTGCCAGCAGCTCCCTTTTAGCGGACCTCAATGAGCAGTTCTTC.

The rearrangement links TRBV19 to TRBJ1-5; 7 bases map to TRBD1. Trimming removed 4 bases from V and 7 bases from J; junction bases left unmatched: 4. CDR1 LNHDA and CDR2 SQIVND come from the germline V gene (reference sequence). This CDR3 is 13 amino acids long. The CDR3 region has the DNA TGTGCCAGTAGTAGTTACAGGGGACAGCCCCAGCATTTT. Protein sequence: CASSSYRGQPQHF.

V is TRBV7-9 and J is TRBJ2-7, with D perhaps matching TRBD1 (5 bases). The germline V and J ends were trimmed by 5 bases and 0 bases, with 17 bases remaining between them. This CDR3 spans 16 amino acids. The germline gives CDR1 SEHNR, CDR2 FQNEAQ (reference sequence). CDR3: CASSPAYLTGSYEQYF. DNA for the CDR3: TGTGCCAGCAGCCCAGCTTATTTAACAGGCTCCTACGAGCAGTACTTC.

This clone was picked up one time. The chain employs TRBV5-5 and TRBJ1-2; D unclear. Germline values: CDR1 SGHKS, CDR2 YYEKEE (reference sequence). Between the trimmed V and J ends, which lost 0 bases and 0 bases, there was a span of 6 bases. This CDR3 is built from 14 residues. The CDR3, as DNA: TGTGCCAGCAGCTTGGAGACAACTAACTATGGCTACACCTTC. Residues: CASSLETTNYGYTF.

The V and J genes are TRBV7-9 and TRBJ1-1; D unclear. This CDR3 region has 12 residues. V dropped 1 base and J dropped 8 bases, with 8 bases sitting between them. Looked up from germline, CDR1 is SEHNR and CDR2 is FQNEAQ (reference sequence). In nucleotides, the CDR3 is TGTGCCAGCAGCTTAGGTGACGGGGAAGCTTTCTTT. This translates into CASSLGDGEAFF.

This clone was observed once. The chain's CDR3 is CASSLDLSVNTEAFF. The CDR3 coding sequence is TGTGCCAGCAGCTTAGATTTGTCGGTGAACACTGAAGCTTTCTTT. The chain carries TRBV11-2 and TRBJ1-1, with unresolved D. Looked up from germline, CDR1 is SGHAT and CDR2 is FQNNGV. V dropped 0 bases and J dropped 0 bases, with 8 bases sitting between them. The CDR3 contains 15 residues. Full variable domain (outside the CDR3, taken from reference TRBV11-2 and TRBJ1-1): EAGVAQSPRYKIIEKRQSVAFWCNPISGHATLYWYQQILGQGPKLLIQFQNNGVVDDSQLPKDRFSAERLKGVDSTLKIQPAKLEDSAVYLCASSLDLSVNTEAFFGQGTRLTVV.

In nucleotides, the CDR3 is TGTGCCAGCTCACTACCACGGGACAGGGTGAAGGCTTTCTTT. It yields the protein CASSLPRDRVKAFF. The V and J genes are TRBV18 and TRBJ1-1; 9 positions match TRBD1. The length of the CDR3 is 14 residues. V was clipped by 4 bases and J by 11 bases; unmatched bases: 11. The germline V gene has CDR1 KGHSH and CDR2 LQKENI.

J is TRBJ1-2 and V is TRBV21-1. TRBV21-1 is reported as a pseudogene. The CDR3 covers 15 residues. The CDR3 coding sequence is TGTGCCAGGTGGGAAGCTCCGGAAAGGCCCTATGGCTACACCTTC. Translating it yields CARWEAPERPYGYTF.

The gene calls are TRBV6-4 and TRBJ1-1; D is undetermined. CDR1 and CDR2 from the germline V gene are MRHNA and SNTAGT. This CDR3 is built from 13 residues. V lost 6 bases, J lost 0 bases, and 8 bases lay in between. CDR3 sequence: CASRNEMNTEAFF. Written as DNA, the CDR3 is TGTGCCAGCAGGAACGAAATGAACACTGAAGCTTTCTTT.